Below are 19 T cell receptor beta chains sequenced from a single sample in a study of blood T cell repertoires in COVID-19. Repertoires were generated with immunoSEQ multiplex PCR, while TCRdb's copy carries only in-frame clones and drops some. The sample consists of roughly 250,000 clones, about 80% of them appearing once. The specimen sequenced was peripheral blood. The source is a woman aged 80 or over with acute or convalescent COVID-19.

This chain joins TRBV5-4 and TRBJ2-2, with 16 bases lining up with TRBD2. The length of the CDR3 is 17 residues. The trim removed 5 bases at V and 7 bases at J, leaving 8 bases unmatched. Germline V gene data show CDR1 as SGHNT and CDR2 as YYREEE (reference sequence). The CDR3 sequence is CASRSGTSGGASGELFF. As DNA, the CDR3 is TGTGCCAGCAGGTCCGGGACTAGCGGGGGGGCGAGCGGGGAGCTGTTTTTT. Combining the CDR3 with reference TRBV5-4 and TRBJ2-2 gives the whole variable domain ETGVTQSPTHLIKTRGQQVTLRCSSQSGHNTVSWYQQALGQGPQFIFQYYREEENGRGNFPPRFSGLQFPNYSSELNVNALELDDSALYLCASRSGTSGGASGELFFGEGSRLTVL.

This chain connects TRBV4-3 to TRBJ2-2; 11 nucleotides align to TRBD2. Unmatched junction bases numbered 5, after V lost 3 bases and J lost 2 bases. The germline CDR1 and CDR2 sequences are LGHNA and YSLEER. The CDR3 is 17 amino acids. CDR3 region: CASSQGLAAPNTGELFF. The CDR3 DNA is TGCGCCAGCAGCCAGGGACTAGCGGCTCCAAACACCGGGGAGCTGTTTTTT.

The CDR3: CASSRLAGPYQETQYF. The CDR3 DNA reads TGTGCCAGCAGCAGACTAGCGGGGCCGTACCAAGAGACCCAGTACTTC. This rearrangement joins TRBV14 to TRBJ2-5; TRBD2 agrees at 11 bases. After removal of 5 bases from V and 0 bases from J, the junction contained 5 bases not matched to a gene. This CDR3 is built from 16 residues. CDR1 SGHDN and CDR2 FVKESK come from the germline V gene.

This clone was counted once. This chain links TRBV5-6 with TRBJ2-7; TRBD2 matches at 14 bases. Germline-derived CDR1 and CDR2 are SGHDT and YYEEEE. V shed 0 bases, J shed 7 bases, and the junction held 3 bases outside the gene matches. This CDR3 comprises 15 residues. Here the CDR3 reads CASSLGTSGRWEQYF. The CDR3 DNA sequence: TGTGCCAGCAGCTTGGGGACTAGCGGGAGGTGGGAGCAGTACTTC.

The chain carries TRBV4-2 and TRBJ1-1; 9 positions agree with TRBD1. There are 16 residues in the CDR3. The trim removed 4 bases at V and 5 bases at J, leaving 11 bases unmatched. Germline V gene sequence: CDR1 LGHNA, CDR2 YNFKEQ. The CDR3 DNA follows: TGTGCCAGCAGCCCCGGACAGGGGATGGTGAGAACTGAAGCTTTCTTT. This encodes CASSPGQGMVRTEAFF.

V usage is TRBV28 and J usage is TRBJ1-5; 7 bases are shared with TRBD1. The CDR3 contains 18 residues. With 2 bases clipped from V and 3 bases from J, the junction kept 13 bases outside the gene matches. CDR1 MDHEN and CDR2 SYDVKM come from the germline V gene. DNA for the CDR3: TGTGCCAGCAGTTTAGTTGTTGGGACAGAGACCCACAATCAGCCCCAGCATTTT. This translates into CASSLVVGTETHNQPQHF.

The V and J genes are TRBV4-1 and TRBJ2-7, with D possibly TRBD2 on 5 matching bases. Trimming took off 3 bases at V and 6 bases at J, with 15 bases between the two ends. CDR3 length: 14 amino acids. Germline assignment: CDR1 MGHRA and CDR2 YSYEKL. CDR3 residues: CASSQGPIAIEQYF. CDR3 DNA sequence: TGCGCCAGCAGCCAGGGTCCCATAGCGATCGAGCAGTACTTC.

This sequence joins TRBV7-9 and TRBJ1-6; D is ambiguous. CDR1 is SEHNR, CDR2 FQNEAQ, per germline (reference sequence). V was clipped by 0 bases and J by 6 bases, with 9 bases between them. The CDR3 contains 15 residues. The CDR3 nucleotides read TGTGCCAGCAGCTTAGCGCCTGGGAGTAATTCACCCCTCCACTTT. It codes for CASSLAPGSNSPLHF.

For the CDR3, the DNA is TGTGCCAGCAGTTCCTTAGGGGTGTTTGAAGCTTTCTTT. It yields the protein CASSSLGVFEAFF. J is TRBJ1-1 and V is TRBV6-2 or TRBV6-3; tentative D call: TRBD1 (5 bases). Germline values: CDR1 MNHEY, CDR2 SVGEGT. CDR3 length: 13 amino acids. Deletions cut 4 bases from V and 7 bases from J, with 13 bases between.

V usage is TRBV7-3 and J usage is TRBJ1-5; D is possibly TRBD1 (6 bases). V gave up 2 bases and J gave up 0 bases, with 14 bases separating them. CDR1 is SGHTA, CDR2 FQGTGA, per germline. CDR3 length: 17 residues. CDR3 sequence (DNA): TGTGCCAGCAGCTTACCAGGGGACCCGCATAGCAATCAGCCCCAGCATTTT. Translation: CASSLPGDPHSNQPQHF. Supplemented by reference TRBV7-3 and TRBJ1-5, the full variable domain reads GAGVSQTPSNKVTEKGKYVELRCDPISGHTALYWYRQSLGQGPEFLIYFQGTGAADDSGLPNDRFFAVRPEGSVSTLKIQRTERGDSAVYLCASSLPGDPHSNQPQHFGDGTRLSIL.

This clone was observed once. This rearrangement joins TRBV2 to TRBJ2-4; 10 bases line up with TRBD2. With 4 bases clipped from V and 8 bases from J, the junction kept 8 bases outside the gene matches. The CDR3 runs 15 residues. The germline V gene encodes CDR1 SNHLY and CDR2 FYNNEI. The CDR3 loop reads CASSAAGGARDIQYF. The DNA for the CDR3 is TGTGCCAGCAGTGCAGCGGGGGGGGCTCGGGACATTCAGTACTTC.

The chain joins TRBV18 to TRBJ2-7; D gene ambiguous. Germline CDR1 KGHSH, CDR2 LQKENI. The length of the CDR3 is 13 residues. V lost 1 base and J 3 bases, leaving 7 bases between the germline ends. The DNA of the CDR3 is TGTGCCAGCTCACCACGCGGCAGCTACGAGCAGTACTTC. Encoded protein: CASSPRGSYEQYF.

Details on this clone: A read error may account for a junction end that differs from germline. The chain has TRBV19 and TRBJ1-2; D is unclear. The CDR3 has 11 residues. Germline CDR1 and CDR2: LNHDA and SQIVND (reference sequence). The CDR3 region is CASSDGPQAAF. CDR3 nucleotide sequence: TGTGCCAGTAGTGATGGGCCTCAAGCGGCCTTC.

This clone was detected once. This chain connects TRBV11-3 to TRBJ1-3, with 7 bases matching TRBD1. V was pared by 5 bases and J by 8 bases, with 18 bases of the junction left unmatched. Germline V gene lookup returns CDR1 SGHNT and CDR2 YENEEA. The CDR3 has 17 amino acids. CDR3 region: CASSNDGAETGSYTIYF. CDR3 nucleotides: TGTGCCAGCAGCAATGACGGCGCCGAGACAGGGTCGTACACCATATATTTT.

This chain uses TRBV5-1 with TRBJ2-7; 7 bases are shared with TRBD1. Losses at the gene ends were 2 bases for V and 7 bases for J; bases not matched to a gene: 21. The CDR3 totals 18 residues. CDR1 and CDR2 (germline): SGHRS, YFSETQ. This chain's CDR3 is CASSFGPGPKMRQGEQYF. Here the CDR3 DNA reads TGCGCCAGCAGCTTTGGGCCGGGACCGAAAATGCGACAGGGTGAGCAGTACTTC.

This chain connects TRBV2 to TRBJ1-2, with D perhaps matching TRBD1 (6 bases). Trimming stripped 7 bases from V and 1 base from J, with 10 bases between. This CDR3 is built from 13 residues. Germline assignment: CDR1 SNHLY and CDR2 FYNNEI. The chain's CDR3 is CASKADSNYGYTF. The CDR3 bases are TGTGCCAGCAAAGCGGACAGTAACTATGGCTACACCTTC.

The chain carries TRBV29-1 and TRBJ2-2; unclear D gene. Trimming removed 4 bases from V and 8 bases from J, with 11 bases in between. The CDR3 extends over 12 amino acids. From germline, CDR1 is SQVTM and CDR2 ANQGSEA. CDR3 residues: CSVGPTGGELFF. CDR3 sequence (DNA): TGCAGCGTTGGTCCTACCGGGGGGGAGCTGTTTTTT.

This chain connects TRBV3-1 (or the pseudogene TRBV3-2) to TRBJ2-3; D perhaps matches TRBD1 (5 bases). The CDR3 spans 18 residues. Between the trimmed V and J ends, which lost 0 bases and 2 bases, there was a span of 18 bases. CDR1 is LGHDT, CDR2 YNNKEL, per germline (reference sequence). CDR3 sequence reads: CASSQDLTGAPSTDTQYF. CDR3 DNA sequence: TGTGCCAGCAGCCAAGATCTCACAGGCGCTCCCTCCACAGATACGCAGTATTTT.

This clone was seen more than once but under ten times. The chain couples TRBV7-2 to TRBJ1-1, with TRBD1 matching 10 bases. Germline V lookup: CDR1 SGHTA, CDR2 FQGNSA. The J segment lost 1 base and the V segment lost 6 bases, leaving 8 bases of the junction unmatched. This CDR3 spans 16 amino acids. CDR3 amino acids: CASSFRTGGKNTEAFF. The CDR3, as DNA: TGTGCCAGCAGTTTTAGGACAGGGGGGAAGAACACTGAAGCTTTCTTT.